This passage covers 27 T cell receptor beta chains from one sample sequenced in a study of regulatory T cells in long-lasting Graves disease. As for time point: persistent/refractory GD, antithyroid drugs over 5 years with positive TRAb. After RNA was extracted from PBMCs, the TCR library was made from it. For TCR beta, libraries came from iRepertoire HTBI primers and Arm-PCR of CDR3 regions. TCRdb re-analysed the multiplex PCR reads in MiXCR, keeping a single row per CDR3 protein. The sample carries some 470,000 distinct CDR3 sequences, 20% to 25% recorded once. The sample was peripheral blood mononuclear cells (PBMCs), taken when the disease was refractory, from a patient treated with antithyroid drugs. These receptors were taken from a female donor with Graves disease.

V usage is TRBV10-3 and J usage is TRBJ1-2, with D unclear. With 1 base removed from V and 6 bases from J, the gap between germline ends came to 9 bases. CDR1 is ENHRY and CDR2 is SYGVKD in the germline V gene. The CDR3 covers 13 residues. CDR3 protein: CAISELERDGYTF. The CDR3 nucleotides read TGTGCCATCAGTGAGTTGGAAAGGGATGGCTACACCTTC.

This clonotype was detected only a few times. The rearrangement uses TRBV4-1 and TRBJ1-4; D perhaps matches TRBD1 (6 bases). Germline CDR1 is MGHRA and CDR2 is YSYEKL. The CDR3 is 14 residues long. V was shortened by 0 bases and J by 8 bases, with 10 bases between the two germline ends. The CDR3 DNA sequence: TGCGCCAGCAGCCAAGATGGGGGGCACGAAAAACTGTTTTTT. It codes for CASSQDGGHEKLFF.

V and J are TRBV6-1 and TRBJ2-1; 9 bases are a match to TRBD2. There are 17 residues in the CDR3. Germline V gives CDR1 MNHNS, CDR2 SASEGT. Unmatched junction bases numbered 6, after V lost 2 bases and J lost 1 base. The CDR3 coding sequence is TGTGCCAGCAGTGAATGGGGGACTAGCTTTTCCTACAATGAGCAGTTCTTC. Amino acid sequence: CASSEWGTSFSYNEQFF.

This clonotype has a count of ten or more. This sequence joins TRBV28 and TRBJ1-1, with D tentatively TRBD1 (5 bases). Germline CDR1 reads MDHEN; CDR2 reads SYDVKM. CDR3 length: 11 residues. Trimming took 6 bases from V and 7 from J, leaving 9 bases between them. The DNA of the CDR3 is TGTGCCAGCAGGACTCAGGGTGAAGCTTTCTTT. Translating it yields CASRTQGEAFF.

At least ten counts were recorded for this clonotype. At one of its ends the junction is not consistent with the germline gene, which may arise from a read error. The chain carries TRBV5-1 and TRBJ2-7; TRBD1 or TRBD2 may be the D gene (6 bases each). The CDR3 spans 14 residues. In germline, CDR1 is SGHRS, CDR2 YFSETQ. The CDR3 protein is CASSPGGQNYEQYF. The CDR3 DNA follows: TGTGCCAGCAGCCCCGGGGGCCAAAACTACGAGCAGTACTTC.

This clonotype was detected a few times. The chain employs TRBV27 and TRBJ2-7; TRBD2 agrees at 8 bases. Germline CDR1 and CDR2: MNHEY and SMNVEV (reference sequence). Unmatched junction bases numbered 4, after V lost 2 bases and J lost 7 bases. This CDR3 is 13 amino acids long. The CDR3 DNA sequence: TGTGCCAGCAGTTTAGCCCGCGGGGGGGAGCAGTACTTC. It translates to CASSLARGGEQYF.

V usage is TRBV20-1 and J usage is TRBJ2-7; D possibly uses TRBD1 or TRBD2 (5 bases each). The CDR3 extends over 16 amino acids. V lost 3 bases to trimming and J lost 2 bases, with 20 bases between them. Germline CDR1 and CDR2: DFQATT and SNEGSKA (reference sequence). The CDR3 sequence is CSASAWGGGKAYEQYF. CDR3 nucleotide sequence: TGCAGTGCTAGTGCTTGGGGCGGAGGTAAGGCCTACGAGCAGTACTTC.

This clonotype came up many times. J is TRBJ1-2 and V is TRBV9; a weak D match, TRBD1 (5 bases). Germline CDR1 reads SGDLS; CDR2 reads YYNGEE. The V end lost 0 bases, the J end lost 8 bases, and 11 bases lay between the germline ends. The CDR3 is 13 residues long. CDR3 bases: TGTGCCAGCAGCGTAGCTGGGGCAGGGGGCTACACCTTC. Translating it yields CASSVAGAGGYTF. Using reference TRBV9 and TRBJ1-2 for the parts outside the CDR3, the full variable domain is DSGVTQTPKHLITATGQRVTLRCSPRSGDLSVYWYQQSLDQGLQFLIQYYNGEERAKGNILERFSAQQFPDLHSELNLSSLELGDSALYFCASSVAGAGGYTFGSGTRLTVV.

As DNA, the CDR3 is TGCGCCAGCAGGCCCACAGGGAGCAATCAGCCCCAGCATTTT. It specifies CASRPTGSNQPQHF. This rearrangement joins TRBV4-1 to TRBJ1-5, with D perhaps TRBD1 (6 bases). Germline CDR1 MGHRA, CDR2 YSYEKL. There are 14 residues in the CDR3. V shed 6 bases and J shed 1 base, with 10 bases lying between them.

Concerning this clonotype itself: The junction does not match germline at one end; this may be a read error. The genes are TRBV11-3 and TRBJ2-4, with 9 bases matching TRBD1. CDR1 is SGHNT, CDR2 YENEEA, per germline. This CDR3 has 13 residues. The CDR3 DNA sequence: TGTGCCAGCAGCCCGACCAAAACAGGGGGCGAGTTCTTC. As protein: CASSPTKTGGEFF.

This clonotype was seen at least ten times. As DNA, the CDR3 is TGTGCCAGCAGTGAAGGTATATTGGGGACTAGCTACACCTTC. It yields the protein CASSEGILGTSYTF. This rearrangement joins TRBV6-1 to TRBJ1-2; possibly TRBD1 for D (5 bases). V lost 1 base and J lost 9, with 15 bases in between. From germline, CDR1 is MNHNS and CDR2 SASEGT. The CDR3 loop spans 14 amino acids.

The rearrangement joins TRBV5-1 to TRBJ2-7; D possibly uses TRBD1 or TRBD2 (5 bases each). Germline CDR1 reads SGHRS; CDR2 reads YFSETQ. V was cut by 2 bases and J by 7 bases, with 13 bases left in between. CDR3 length: 13 amino acids. The CDR3 loop is CASSLTGTREQYF. CDR3 DNA: TGCGCCAGCAGCTTAACGGGGACCAGGGAGCAGTACTTC.

This clonotype was detected a few times. This may be a read error, as it is one base from a much larger clone. J is TRBJ1-2 and V is TRBV2; no clear D gene. In germline, CDR1 is SNHLY, CDR2 FYNNEI. The CDR3 covers 14 residues. The V gene lost 1 base and the J gene lost 3 bases, with 9 bases spanning the gap. CDR3 loop: CASSEGPTYYGYTF. The CDR3 nucleotides read TGTGCCAGCAGTGAAGGGCCGACCTACTATGGCTACACCTTC.

The V gene is TRBV11-2, the J gene TRBJ2-5, with TRBD2 matching over 7 bases. J was trimmed by 5 bases and V by 1 base; bases with no gene match: 13. This CDR3 has 17 residues. Per the germline V gene, CDR1 is SGHAT and CDR2 is FQNNGV. The CDR3 nucleotides are TGTGCCAGCAGCTTAGGGTCCAGCGGGGAAACGGCGGAGACCCAGTACTTC. It is translated as CASSLGSSGETAETQYF.

Ten or more counts support this clonotype. V gene TRBV7-9 combines with J gene TRBJ2-5; tentative D call: TRBD1 (6 bases). The CDR3 length is 14 residues. Trimming cost V 3 bases and J 3 bases, with 11 bases left between them. From germline, CDR1 is SEHNR and CDR2 FQNEAQ (reference sequence). Here the CDR3 reads CASSFIRGEETQYF. CDR3 in DNA: TGTGCCAGCAGCTTCATCAGGGGTGAAGAGACCCAGTACTTC.

In its sample, this clonotype was seen many times. The V and J genes are TRBV28 and TRBJ2-2; TRBD1 agrees at 7 bases. This CDR3 is built from 19 residues. Germline values: CDR1 MDHEN, CDR2 SYDVKM. V gave up 2 bases and J gave up 6 bases; unmatched junction bases: 18. As DNA, the CDR3 is TGTGCCAGCAGTTTAATGGGACAGTTTAACCTTGGTGGGTCCGGGGAGCTGTTTTTT. Translation: CASSLMGQFNLGGSGELFF.

The chain couples TRBV29-1 to TRBJ2-7; 11 nucleotides match TRBD2. From germline, CDR1 is SQVTM and CDR2 ANQGSEA. This CDR3 has 13 residues. V lost 2 bases to trimming and J lost 5 bases; unmatched junction nucleotides: 2. CDR3 sequence: CSVELAGGNEQYF. The CDR3 DNA is TGCAGCGTTGAACTAGCGGGAGGTAACGAGCAGTACTTC.

V usage is TRBV5-1 and J usage is TRBJ2-7; 7 nucleotides agree with TRBD2. This CDR3 spans 17 amino acids. Germline values: CDR1 SGHRS, CDR2 YFSETQ. After removal of 0 bases from V and 4 bases from J, the junction contained 13 bases not matched to a gene. CDR3 bases: TGCGCCAGCAGCTTGGTAGTGTACGGCGGGGGAAAGTACGAGCAGTACTTC. Translated, it gives CASSLVVYGGGKYEQYF.

This clonotype was seen a handful of times. The chain combines TRBV3-1 with TRBJ1-5; tentatively, D is TRBD1 (6 bases). Trimming shortened V by 4 bases and J by 5 bases, and 12 bases separated the two germline ends. Germline-derived CDR1 and CDR2 are LGHDT and YNNKEL (reference sequence). This CDR3 region has 14 residues. Written as DNA, the CDR3 is TGTGCCAGCAGCCTGAACAGGGCCCATCAGCCCCAGCATTTT. Translation: CASSLNRAHQPQHF.

Many counts were recorded for this clonotype. V is TRBV6-1 and J is TRBJ1-2; TRBD1 aligns across 9 bases. Germline trimming cut 3 bases from V and 3 bases from J; bases unmatched to any gene: 5. This CDR3 comprises 15 residues. Looked up from germline, CDR1 is MNHNS and CDR2 is SASEGT. CDR3 sequence: CASSEEQGADYGYTF. The CDR3 DNA sequence: TGTGCCAGCAGTGAGGAACAGGGGGCGGACTATGGCTACACCTTC.

At least ten counts were recorded for this clonotype. The chain employs TRBV6-1 and TRBJ1-1; no definite D call. Germline CDR1 MNHNS, CDR2 SASEGT. V was clipped by 6 bases and J by 0 bases, with 14 bases between them. The CDR3 is made up of 15 amino acids. As DNA, the CDR3 is TGTGCCAGCAGCAATCGAGGGAGTATGAACACTGAAGCTTTCTTT. Protein sequence: CASSNRGSMNTEAFF.

The genes are TRBV12-3 or TRBV12-4 and TRBJ1-6; D remains ambiguous. This CDR3 has 18 residues. Trimming shortened V by 4 bases and J by 9 bases, and 25 bases separated the two germline ends. For the CDR3, the DNA is TGTGCCAGCAGTTGGACCTCCGGACCGGGGAGTGGGGTTTCACCCCTCCACTTT. Protein product: CASSWTSGPGSGVSPLHF.

Concerning this clonotype itself: It may be a read error: a sequence one base away is much more abundant. The genes are TRBV12-3 or TRBV12-4 and TRBJ2-7; TRBD2 matches 7 bases. There are 14 residues in the CDR3. The CDR3 here is CASSRRMGDYEQCF. The CDR3 nucleotides are TGTGCCAGCAGCCGTAGGATGGGGGACTACGAGCAGTGCTTC.

Turning to this clonotype: Possible read error: a much larger clone is one base away. The chain couples TRBV12-3 or TRBV12-4 to TRBJ2-6; 8 nucleotides match TRBD2. V lost 1 base, J lost 1 base, and 6 bases stayed unmatched. The CDR3 extends over 18 amino acids. The CDR3 loop is CASSLGTGGRSGANVLTF. The CDR3 DNA follows: TGTGCCAGCAGTTTAGGGACTGGCGGGAGGTCTGGGGCCAACGTCCTGACTTTC.

V usage is TRBV28 and J usage is TRBJ2-3; D might be TRBD2 (6 bases). From germline, CDR1 is MDHEN and CDR2 SYDVKM. V lost 4 bases to trimming and J lost 2 bases, with 16 bases between them. CDR3 length: 16 amino acids. This CDR3 reads CASSSGEAIFTDTQYF. CDR3 nucleotide sequence: TGTGCCAGCAGTTCGGGGGAGGCAATCTTCACAGATACGCAGTATTTT. Combining the CDR3 with reference TRBV28 and TRBJ2-3 gives the whole variable domain DVKVTQSSRYLVKRTGEKVFLECVQDMDHENMFWYRQDPGLGLRLIYFSYDVKMKEKGDIPEGYSVSREKKERFSLILESASTNQTSMYLCASSSGEAIFTDTQYFGPGTRLTVL.

The J gene is TRBJ2-7, the V gene TRBV20-1, with 8 bases that match TRBD2. Germline V lookup: CDR1 DFQATT, CDR2 SNEGSKA (reference sequence). V shed 5 bases and J 4 bases; nucleotides not matched to a gene: 10. The CDR3 has 14 residues. Written as DNA, the CDR3 is TGCAGTGCTCTGCTGGCTAGCGGGTCGTACGAGCAGTACTTC. It encodes CSALLASGSYEQYF.

This clonotype was detected only once. This may arise from a read error, as a much more abundant clone is one base away. The chain uses TRBV7-8 and TRBJ1-1; D remains unclear. Trimming left V 6 bases short and J 4 bases short, with 15 bases between. CDR1 is SGHVS and CDR2 is FQNEAQ in the germline V gene. This CDR3 region has 14 residues. This CDR3 is CASRSYEEGTEAFF. DNA for the CDR3: TGTGCCAGCAGGTCCTATGAAGAGGGCACTGAAGCTTTCTTT. Full variable domain (outside the CDR3, taken from reference TRBV7-8 and TRBJ1-1): GAGVSQSPRYKVAKRGQDVALRCDPISGHVSLFWYQQALGQGPEFLTYFQNEAQLDKSGLPSDRFFAERPEGSVSTLKIQRTQQEDSAVYLCASRSYEEGTEAFFGQGTRLTVV.